The clone carrying this T cell receptor beta chain came up many times. Its specificity is unknown. It was by quantitative 5'-RACE with molecular barcodes that TCR beta libraries were made. Each CDR3 protein is one row after TCRdb ran MiXCR on the 5' RACE reads. Of some 300,000 distinct CDR3 sequences detected, less than 25% appear once; the ten largest clones hold 3.5%. Germline CDR1 and CDR2: MNHEY and SVGAGI. Trimming removed 6 bases from V and 6 bases from J, with 18 bases in between. This CDR3 contains 15 residues. These data come from a study of CD8 T cells in ankylosing spondylitis. Findings and limits, study-wide: Prior literature has documented some motif variants in synovial fluid and blood from reactive arthritis.

This sequence originates from a female donor with ankylosing spondylitis or in good health (not recorded which). Sequencing was done on a sample of blood, either unsorted or a sorted T cell fraction (not recorded which). The V gene is TRBV6-5, the J gene TRBJ2-1, with a possible D match to TRBD2 (6 bases). The CDR3 nucleotides are TGTGCCAGCAGCCCCCCCCCGGGGGTTGTCAATGAGCAGTTCTTC. As protein: CASSPPPGVVNEQFF.